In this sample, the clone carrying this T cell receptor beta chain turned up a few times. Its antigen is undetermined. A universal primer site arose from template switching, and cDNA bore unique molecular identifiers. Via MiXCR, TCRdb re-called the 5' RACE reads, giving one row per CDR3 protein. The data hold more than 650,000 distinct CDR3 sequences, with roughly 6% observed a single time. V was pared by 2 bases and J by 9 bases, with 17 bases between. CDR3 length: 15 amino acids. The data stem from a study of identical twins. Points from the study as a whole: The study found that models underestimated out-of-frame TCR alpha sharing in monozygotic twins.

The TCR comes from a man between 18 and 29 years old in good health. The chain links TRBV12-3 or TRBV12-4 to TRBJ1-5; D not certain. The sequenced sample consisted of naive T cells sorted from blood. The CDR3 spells CASSLRDGRSGPQHF. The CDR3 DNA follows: TGTGCCAGCAGTTTAAGAGATGGTCGTTCGGGGCCCCAGCATTTT.